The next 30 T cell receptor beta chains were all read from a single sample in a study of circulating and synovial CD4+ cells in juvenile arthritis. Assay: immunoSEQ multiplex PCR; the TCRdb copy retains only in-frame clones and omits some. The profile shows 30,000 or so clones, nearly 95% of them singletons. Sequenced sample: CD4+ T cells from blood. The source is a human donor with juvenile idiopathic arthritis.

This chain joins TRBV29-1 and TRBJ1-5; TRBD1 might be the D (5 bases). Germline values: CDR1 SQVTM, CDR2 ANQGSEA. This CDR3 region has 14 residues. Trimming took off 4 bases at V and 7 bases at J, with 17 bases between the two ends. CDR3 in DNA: TGCAGCGTTGTGGACCAGGGCCCAGCCCAGCCCCAGCATTTT. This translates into CSVVDQGPAQPQHF.

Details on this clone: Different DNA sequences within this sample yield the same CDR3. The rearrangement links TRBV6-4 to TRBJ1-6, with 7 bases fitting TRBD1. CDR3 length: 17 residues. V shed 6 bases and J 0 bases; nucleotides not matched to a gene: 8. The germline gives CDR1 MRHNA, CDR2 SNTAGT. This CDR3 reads CASRYEGDSSYNSPLHF. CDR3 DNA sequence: TGTGCCAGCAGGTATGAAGGGGACAGCTCCTATAATTCACCCCTCCACTTT.

The chain's CDR3 is CASSGTGGTYEQYF. In DNA, the CDR3 is TGTGCCAGCAGTGGAACGGGGGGAACCTACGAGCAGTACTTC. This chain links TRBV2 with TRBJ2-7, with 7 bases aligning to TRBD2. Unmatched junction bases numbered 5, after V lost 4 bases and J lost 2 bases. The CDR3 has 14 residues. The germline CDR1 and CDR2 sequences are SNHLY and FYNNEI.

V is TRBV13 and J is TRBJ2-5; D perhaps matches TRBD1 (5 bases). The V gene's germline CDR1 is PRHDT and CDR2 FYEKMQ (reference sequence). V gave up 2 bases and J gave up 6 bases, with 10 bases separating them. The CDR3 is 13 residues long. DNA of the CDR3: TGTGCCAGCAGCTTAAAGGGGCGAAAGACCCAGTACTTC. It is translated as CASSLKGRKTQYF.

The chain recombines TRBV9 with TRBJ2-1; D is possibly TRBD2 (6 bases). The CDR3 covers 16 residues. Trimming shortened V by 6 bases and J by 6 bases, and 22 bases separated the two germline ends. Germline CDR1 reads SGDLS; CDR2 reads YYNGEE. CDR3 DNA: TGTGCCAGCACCGCGTTAGTGAGCGGGTCACCCAATGAGCAGTTCTTC. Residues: CASTALVSGSPNEQFF.

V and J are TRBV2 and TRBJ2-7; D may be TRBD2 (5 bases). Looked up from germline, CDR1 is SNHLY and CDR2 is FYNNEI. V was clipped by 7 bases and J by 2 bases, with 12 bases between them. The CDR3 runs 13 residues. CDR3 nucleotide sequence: TGTGCCAGCACGGGTGGGAGCCCCTACGAGCAGTACTTC. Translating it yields CASTGGSPYEQYF. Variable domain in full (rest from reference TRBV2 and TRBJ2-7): EPEVTQTPSHQVTQMGQEVILRCVPISNHLYFYWYRQILGQKVEFLVSFYNNEISEKSEIFDDQFSVERPDGSNFTLKIRSTKLEDSAMYFCASTGGSPYEQYFGPGTRLTVT.

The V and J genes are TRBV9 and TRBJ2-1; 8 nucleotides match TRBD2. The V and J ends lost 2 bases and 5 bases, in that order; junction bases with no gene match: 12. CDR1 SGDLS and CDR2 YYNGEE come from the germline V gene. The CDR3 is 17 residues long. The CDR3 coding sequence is TGTGCCAGCAGCGTCGCTTTACCGGGACTAGGAAACAATGAGCAGTTCTTC. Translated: CASSVALPGLGNNEQFF. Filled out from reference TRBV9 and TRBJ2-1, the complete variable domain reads DSGVTQTPKHLITATGQRVTLRCSPRSGDLSVYWYQQSLDQGLQFLIQYYNGEERAKGNILERFSAQQFPDLHSELNLSSLELGDSALYFCASSVALPGLGNNEQFFGPGTRLTVL.

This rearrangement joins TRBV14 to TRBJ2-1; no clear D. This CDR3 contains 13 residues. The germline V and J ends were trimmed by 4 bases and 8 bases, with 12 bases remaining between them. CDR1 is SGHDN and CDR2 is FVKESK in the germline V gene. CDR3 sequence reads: CASSRPVGYEQFF. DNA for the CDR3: TGTGCCAGCAGCCGCCCGGTCGGGTATGAGCAGTTCTTC.

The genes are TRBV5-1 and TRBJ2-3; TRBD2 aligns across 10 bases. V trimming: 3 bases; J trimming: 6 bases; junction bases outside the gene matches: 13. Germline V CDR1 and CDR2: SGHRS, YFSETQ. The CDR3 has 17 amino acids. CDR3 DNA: TGCGCCAGCAGCTCGGATACTCTAGCGGGGGCGGGGGATACGCAGTATTTT. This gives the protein CASSSDTLAGAGDTQYF.

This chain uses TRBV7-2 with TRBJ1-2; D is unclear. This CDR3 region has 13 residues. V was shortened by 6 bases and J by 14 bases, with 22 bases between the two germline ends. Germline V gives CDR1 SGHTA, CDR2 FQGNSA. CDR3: CASRSAASTVYTF. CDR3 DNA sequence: TGTGCCAGCAGGTCGGCGGCCTCAACCGTTTATACCTTC.

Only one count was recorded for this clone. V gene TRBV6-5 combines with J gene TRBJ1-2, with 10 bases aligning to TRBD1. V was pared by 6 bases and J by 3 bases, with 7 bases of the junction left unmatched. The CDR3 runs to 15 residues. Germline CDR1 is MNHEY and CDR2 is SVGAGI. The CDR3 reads CASRRTGTGDYGYTF. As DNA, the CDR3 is TGTGCCAGCAGGCGAACCGGGACAGGGGACTATGGCTACACCTTC.

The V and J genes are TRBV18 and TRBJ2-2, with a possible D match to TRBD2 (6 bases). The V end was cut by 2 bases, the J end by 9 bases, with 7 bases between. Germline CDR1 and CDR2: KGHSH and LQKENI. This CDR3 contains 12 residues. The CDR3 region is CASSPGGRELFF. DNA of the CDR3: TGTGCCAGCTCACCAGGCGGGAGGGAGCTGTTTTTT.

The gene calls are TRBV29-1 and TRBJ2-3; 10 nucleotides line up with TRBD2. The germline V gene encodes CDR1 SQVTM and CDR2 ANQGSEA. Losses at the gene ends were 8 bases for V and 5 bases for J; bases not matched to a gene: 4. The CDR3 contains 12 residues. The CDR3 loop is CSLGLAKDTQYF. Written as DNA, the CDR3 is TGCAGCTTGGGACTAGCGAAAGATACGCAGTATTTT.

CDR3 bases: TGTGCCACCCATGGGGTGGCGGGGTATGGCTACACCTTC. Encoded protein: CATHGVAGYGYTF. This chain connects TRBV7-2 to TRBJ1-2; unclear D gene. The CDR3 spans 13 residues. Trimming cost V 10 bases and J 5 bases, with 17 bases left between them. In germline, CDR1 is SGHTA, CDR2 FQGNSA.

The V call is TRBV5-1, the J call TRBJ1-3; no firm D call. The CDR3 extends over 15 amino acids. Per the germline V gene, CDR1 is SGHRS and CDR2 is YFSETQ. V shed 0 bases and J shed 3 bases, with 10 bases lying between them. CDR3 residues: CASSLVPGNGNTIYF. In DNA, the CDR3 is TGCGCCAGCAGCTTGGTGCCGGGAAATGGAAACACCATATATTTT. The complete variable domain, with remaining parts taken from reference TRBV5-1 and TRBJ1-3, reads KAGVTQTPRYLIKTRGQQVTLSCSPISGHRSVSWYQQTPGQGLQFLFEYFSETQRNKGNFPGRFSGRQFSNSRSEMNVSTLELGDSALYLCASSLVPGNGNTIYFGEGSWLTVV.

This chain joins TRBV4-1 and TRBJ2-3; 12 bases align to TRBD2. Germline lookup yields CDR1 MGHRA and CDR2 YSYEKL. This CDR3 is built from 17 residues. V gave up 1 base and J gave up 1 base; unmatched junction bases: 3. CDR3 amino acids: CASSQVPSGGGTDTQYF. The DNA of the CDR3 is TGCGCCAGCAGCCAAGTGCCTAGCGGGGGGGGCACAGATACGCAGTATTTT.

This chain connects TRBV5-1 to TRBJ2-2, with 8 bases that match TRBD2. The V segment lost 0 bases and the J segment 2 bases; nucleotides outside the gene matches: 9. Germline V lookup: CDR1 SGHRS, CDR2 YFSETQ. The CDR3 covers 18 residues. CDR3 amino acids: CASSLELASGRNTGELFF. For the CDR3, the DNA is TGCGCCAGCAGCTTGGAGTTGGCTAGCGGGCGCAACACCGGGGAGCTGTTTTTT.

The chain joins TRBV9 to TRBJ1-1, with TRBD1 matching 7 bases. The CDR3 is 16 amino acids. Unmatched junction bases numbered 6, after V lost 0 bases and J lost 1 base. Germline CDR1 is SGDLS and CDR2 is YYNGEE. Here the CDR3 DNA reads TGTGCCAGCAGCGTAGAATCAGGGACAGCGAACACTGAAGCTTTCTTT. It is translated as CASSVESGTANTEAFF.

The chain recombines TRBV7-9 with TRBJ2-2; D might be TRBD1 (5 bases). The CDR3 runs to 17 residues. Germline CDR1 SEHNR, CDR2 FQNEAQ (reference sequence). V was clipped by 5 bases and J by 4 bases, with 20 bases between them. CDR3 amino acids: CASSLNDRGPGTGELFF. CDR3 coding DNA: TGTGCCAGCAGCCTCAATGACAGAGGTCCGGGCACCGGGGAGCTGTTTTTT.

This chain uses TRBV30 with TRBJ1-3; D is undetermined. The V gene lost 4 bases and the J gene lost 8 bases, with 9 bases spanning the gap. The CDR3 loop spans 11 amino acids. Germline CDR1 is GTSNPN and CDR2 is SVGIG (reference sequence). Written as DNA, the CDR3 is TGTGCCTGGACCACGATAGACACCATATATTTT. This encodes CAWTTIDTIYF. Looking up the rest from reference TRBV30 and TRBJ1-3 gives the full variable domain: SQTIHQWPATLVQPVGSPLSLECTVEGTSNPNLYWYRQAAGRGLQLLFYSVGIGQISSEVPQNLSASRPQDRQFILSSKKLLLSDSGFYLCAWTTIDTIYFGEGSWLTVV.

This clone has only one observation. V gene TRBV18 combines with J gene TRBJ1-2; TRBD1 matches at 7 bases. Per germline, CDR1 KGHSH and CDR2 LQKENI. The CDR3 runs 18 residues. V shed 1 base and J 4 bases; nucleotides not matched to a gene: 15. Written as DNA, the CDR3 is TGTGCCAGCTCACCACTCAGGGCAGGGGGAGACACCTTCTATGGCTACACCTTC. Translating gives CASSPLRAGGDTFYGYTF.

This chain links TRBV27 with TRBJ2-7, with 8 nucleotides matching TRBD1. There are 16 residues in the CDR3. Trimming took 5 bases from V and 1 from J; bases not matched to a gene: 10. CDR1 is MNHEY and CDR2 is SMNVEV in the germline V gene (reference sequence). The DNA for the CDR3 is TGTGCCAGCAGTACCTACCGGGACAGGTTTTCCTACGAGCAGTACTTC. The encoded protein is CASSTYRDRFSYEQYF.

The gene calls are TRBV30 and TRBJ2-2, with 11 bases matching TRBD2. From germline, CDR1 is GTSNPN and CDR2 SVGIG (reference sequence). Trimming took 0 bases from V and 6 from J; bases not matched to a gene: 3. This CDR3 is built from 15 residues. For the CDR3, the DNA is TGTGCCTGGAGTGTACTAGCGGGAGCGTCCGGGGAGCTGTTTTTT. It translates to CAWSVLAGASGELFF.

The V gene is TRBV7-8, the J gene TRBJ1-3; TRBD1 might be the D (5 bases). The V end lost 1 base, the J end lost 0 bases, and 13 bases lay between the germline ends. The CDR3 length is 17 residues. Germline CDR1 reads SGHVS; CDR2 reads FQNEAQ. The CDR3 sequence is CASSLVAGYSSGNTIYF. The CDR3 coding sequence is TGTGCCAGCAGCTTAGTAGCAGGGTATAGCTCTGGAAACACCATATATTTT.

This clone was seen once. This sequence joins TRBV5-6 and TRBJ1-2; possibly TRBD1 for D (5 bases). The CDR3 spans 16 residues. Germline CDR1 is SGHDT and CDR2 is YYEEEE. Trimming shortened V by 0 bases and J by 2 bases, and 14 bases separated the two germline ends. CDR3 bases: TGTGCCAGCAGCTTGGCCTTGGCAGGGCAGAACTATGGCTACACCTTC. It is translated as CASSLALAGQNYGYTF.

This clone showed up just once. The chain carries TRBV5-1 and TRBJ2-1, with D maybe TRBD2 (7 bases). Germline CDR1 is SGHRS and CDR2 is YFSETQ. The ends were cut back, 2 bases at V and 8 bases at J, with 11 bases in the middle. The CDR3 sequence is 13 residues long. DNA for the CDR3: TGCGCCAGCAGCTTAGGGGGGGGCGATGAGCAGTTCTTC. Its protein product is CASSLGGGDEQFF.

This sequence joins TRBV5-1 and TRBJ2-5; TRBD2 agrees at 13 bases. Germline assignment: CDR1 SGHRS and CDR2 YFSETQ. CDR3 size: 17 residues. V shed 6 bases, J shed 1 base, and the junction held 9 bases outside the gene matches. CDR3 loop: CASKGTGLAGTQETQYF. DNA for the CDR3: TGCGCCAGCAAGGGGACGGGACTAGCGGGGACCCAAGAGACCCAGTACTTC. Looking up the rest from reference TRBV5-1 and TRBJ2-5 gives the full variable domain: KAGVTQTPRYLIKTRGQQVTLSCSPISGHRSVSWYQQTPGQGLQFLFEYFSETQRNKGNFPGRFSGRQFSNSRSEMNVSTLELGDSALYLCASKGTGLAGTQETQYFGPGTRLLVL.

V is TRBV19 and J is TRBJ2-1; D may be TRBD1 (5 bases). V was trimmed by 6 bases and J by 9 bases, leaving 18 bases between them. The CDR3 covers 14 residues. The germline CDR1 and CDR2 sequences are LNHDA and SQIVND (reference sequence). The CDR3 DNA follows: TGTGCCAGTAGCCTCAGGCCTGGGGCCGGTGAGCAGTTCTTC. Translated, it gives CASSLRPGAGEQFF.

The CDR3 nucleotides are TGTGCCAGTAGTACACTGATGAACACTGAAGCTTTCTTT. Translating gives CASSTLMNTEAFF. V usage is TRBV19 and J usage is TRBJ1-1, with no clear D. Trimming took 4 bases from V and 0 from J, leaving 6 bases between them. Germline CDR1 is LNHDA and CDR2 is SQIVND (reference sequence). The CDR3 has 13 amino acids.

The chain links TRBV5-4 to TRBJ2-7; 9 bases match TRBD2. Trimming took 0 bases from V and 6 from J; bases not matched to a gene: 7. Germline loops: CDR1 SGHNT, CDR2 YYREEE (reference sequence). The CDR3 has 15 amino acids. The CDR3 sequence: CASSLGGGRAGEQYF. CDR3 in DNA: TGTGCCAGCAGCTTGGGGGGCGGGAGGGCCGGCGAGCAGTACTTC.